The 7 T cell receptor beta chains listed next were all sequenced from one sample in a study of T cell changes during pregnancy in multiple sclerosis (dated by TCRdb to between 2018 and 2021). Libraries were built with the immunoSEQ multiplex PCR assay. TCRdb's version of the immuneACCESS table is confined to in-frame rearrangements and falls short of the full clone set. An unresolved V gene accounts for under half of the shortfall where checked; the remainder is of unknown origin. Recorded for this sample are tens of thousands of clones; about 90% of them occurred a single time. Of the sample, approximately 1.4% is held by the ten largest clones. The sequencing here drew on peripheral blood, taken before pregnancy. The receptor set was obtained from a female donor with multiple sclerosis, enrolled in a pregnancy study.

The rearrangement joins TRBV5-4 to TRBJ1-2; D gene unclear. Germline-derived CDR1 and CDR2 are SGHNT and YYREEE (reference sequence). The ends were cut back, 0 bases at V and 8 bases at J, with 14 bases in the middle. This CDR3 spans 14 amino acids. In DNA, the CDR3 is TGTGCCAGCAGCTTGGTCCCAGCTGAGCGGGGCTACACCTTC. Translation: CASSLVPAERGYTF.

The genes are TRBV30 and TRBJ1-4, with a possible D match to TRBD1 (5 bases). This CDR3 is 11 amino acids long. Germline loops: CDR1 GTSNPN, CDR2 SVGIG (reference sequence). V lost 2 bases and J lost 15, with 13 bases in between. CDR3 sequence (DNA): TGTGCCTGGAGTACTCCGGGACTTATGTTTTTT. Encoded protein: CAWSTPGLMFF.

V and J are TRBV6-1 and TRBJ1-4; 12 bases are shared with TRBD1. Germline CDR1 MNHNS, CDR2 SASEGT. This CDR3 comprises 19 residues. The V and J ends lost 4 bases and 2 bases, in that order; junction bases with no gene match: 11. The CDR3 is CASSAGTGGVGWTNEKLFF. As DNA, the CDR3 is TGTGCCAGCAGTGCGGGGACAGGGGGCGTGGGATGGACTAATGAAAAACTGTTTTTT.

The rearrangement uses TRBV9 and TRBJ1-2, with 10 bases that match TRBD1. CDR3 length: 15 residues. Germline trimming cut 4 bases from V and 5 bases from J; bases unmatched to any gene: 8. Germline V gene sequence: CDR1 SGDLS, CDR2 YYNGEE. The CDR3 region is CASSPQGQGMYGYTF. The CDR3 region has the DNA TGTGCCAGCAGCCCCCAGGGACAGGGGATGTATGGCTACACCTTC.

The rearrangement links TRBV11-2 to TRBJ1-1; 10 nucleotides align to TRBD1. Trimming removed 8 bases from V and 3 bases from J; junction bases left unmatched: 6. Germline CDR1 reads SGHAT; CDR2 reads FQNNGV. The CDR3 contains 14 residues. In nucleotides, the CDR3 is TGTGCCAGCGGCAGGACAGGGGGAGACACTGAAGCTTTCTTT. This translates into CASGRTGGDTEAFF. Variable domain in full (rest from reference TRBV11-2 and TRBJ1-1): EAGVAQSPRYKIIEKRQSVAFWCNPISGHATLYWYQQILGQGPKLLIQFQNNGVVDDSQLPKDRFSAERLKGVDSTLKIQPAKLEDSAVYLCASGRTGGDTEAFFGQGTRLTVV.

The CDR3 region is CASSLDLWITGETQYF. DNA for the CDR3: TGTGCCAGCAGCTTAGATCTTTGGATCACCGGGGAGACCCAGTACTTC. The chain has TRBV11-2 and TRBJ2-5; D gene ambiguous. The V end was cut by 0 bases, the J end by 5 bases, with 16 bases between. Germline V gene sequence: CDR1 SGHAT, CDR2 FQNNGV. CDR3 length: 16 amino acids.

This clone was found once. The chain recombines TRBV18 with TRBJ2-2; TRBD2 matches at 14 bases. Per the germline V gene, CDR1 is KGHSH and CDR2 is LQKENI. Trimming cost V 1 base and J 10 bases; bases outside gene matches: 5. The CDR3 is 16 residues long. The CDR3 coding sequence is TGTGCCAGCTCACCACGTGGACTAGCGGGGGGAAAGGAGCTGTTTTTT. Residues: CASSPRGLAGGKELFF.